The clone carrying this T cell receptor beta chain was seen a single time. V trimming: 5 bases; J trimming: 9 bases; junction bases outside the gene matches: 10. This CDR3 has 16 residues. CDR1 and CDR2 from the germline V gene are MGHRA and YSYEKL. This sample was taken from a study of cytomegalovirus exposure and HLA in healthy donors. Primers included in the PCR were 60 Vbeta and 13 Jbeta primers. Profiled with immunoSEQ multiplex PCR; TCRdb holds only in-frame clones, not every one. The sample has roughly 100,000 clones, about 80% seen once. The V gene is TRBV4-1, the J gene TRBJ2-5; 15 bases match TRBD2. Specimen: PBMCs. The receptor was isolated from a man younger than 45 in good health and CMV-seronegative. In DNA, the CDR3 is TGCGCCAGCAGCACCCGGACTAGCGGGAGGGGTTGGGCCCAGTACTTC. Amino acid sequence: CASSTRTSGRGWAQYF.